This T cell receptor beta chain was retrieved from a study of blood T cell repertoires in COVID-19. Study overall: Samples representing acute and convalescent COVID-19 were sourced from the United States, Italy and Spain. Sample material is recorded as cDNA or gDNA derived from T cells, B-cell-depleted T cells, or PBMCs.

Sequencing used immunoSEQ multiplex PCR; TCRdb keeps in-frame clones, though not all of them. The repertoire holds approximately 240,000 clones, 86% seen once, with approximately 2.8% in the top ten. Those who participated ranged in age from about 18 to 89 years and resided in about two dozen US areas. V was shortened by 6 bases and J by 0 bases, with 12 bases between the two germline ends. CDR1 is SNHLY, CDR2 FYNNEI, per germline. This CDR3 contains 14 residues. The source material was PBMCs or T cells enriched from blood (not recorded which). J is TRBJ2-7 and V is TRBV2, with D perhaps matching TRBD2 (6 bases). This sequence originates from a woman aged 45 to 65 in a cohort exposed to, infected with or recovered from COVID-19 (not recorded which). CDR3 DNA: TGTGCCAGCAGGCCGGGACTGCTCTCCTACGAGCAGTACTTC. The encoded protein is CASRPGLLSYEQYF.